This entry lists 19 T cell receptor beta chains sequenced from one sample in a study of blood T cell repertoires in COVID-19. Some clones are missing from TCRdb's copy, which holds only in-frame ones; the method was immunoSEQ multiplex PCR. The table includes about 140,000 clones, 75% to 90% detected once. The sequencing input was PBMCs or T cells enriched from blood (not recorded which). Source of these receptors: a man aged 50-60 years in a cohort exposed to, infected with or recovered from COVID-19 (not recorded which).

This chain connects TRBV5-4 to TRBJ2-1; 8 bases map to TRBD2. In germline, CDR1 is SGHNT, CDR2 YYREEE (reference sequence). J lost 7 bases, V lost 0 bases, and 6 bases had no gene match. The CDR3 is 15 residues long. The CDR3 nucleotides read TGTGCCAGCAGCTTGGTGAGCGGGGGCGGGAATGAGCAGTTCTTC. As protein: CASSLVSGGGNEQFF.

This clone was counted a few times. The rearrangement uses TRBV6-4 and TRBJ1-1; 7 bases are a match to TRBD1. The germline gives CDR1 MRHNA, CDR2 SNTAGT. V was clipped by 2 bases and J by 5 bases; unmatched bases: 5. The CDR3 spans 14 residues. CDR3 DNA sequence: TGTGCCAGCAGTGACGAGGGGGCAAGTACTGAAGCTTTCTTT. Translation: CASSDEGASTEAFF.

The CDR3 sequence is CASRSGGGETQYF. The CDR3 DNA is TGTGCCAGCAGGTCCGGGGGAGGAGAGACCCAGTACTTC. V is TRBV25-1 and J is TRBJ2-5; D is possibly TRBD2 (6 bases). Germline V gene sequence: CDR1 MGHDK, CDR2 SYGVNS. CDR3 length: 13 residues. V gave up 6 bases and J gave up 4 bases, with 12 bases separating them.

The chain has TRBV19 and TRBJ2-7; TRBD1 aligns across 7 bases. The germline gives CDR1 LNHDA, CDR2 SQIVND (reference sequence). The CDR3 length is 15 residues. After removal of 5 bases from V and 4 bases from J, the junction contained 11 bases not matched to a gene. In DNA, the CDR3 is TGTGCCAGTAGTGCCACCGGACAGGCTGGGTACGAGCAGTACTTC. Protein: CASSATGQAGYEQYF.

A single count supports this clone. The genes are TRBV21-1 and TRBJ1-1; the table's D call, TRBD1, has no DNA check behind it. TRBV21-1 is tagged as a pseudogene. The CDR3 covers 16 residues. DNA of the CDR3: TGTGCCAGCAGCAAAAGGCACAGGGGGCGTCGGACTGAAGCTTTCTTT. Amino acids: CASSKRHRGRRTEAFF.

The CDR3 reads CASRRESNEQFF. The DNA of the CDR3 is TGTGCCAGCAGACGGGAAAGCAATGAGCAGTTCTTC. The chain uses TRBV7-9 and TRBJ2-1, with TRBD2 as a possible D gene (5 bases). The CDR3 length is 12 residues. The V end lost 6 bases, the J end lost 6 bases, and 9 bases lay between the germline ends. CDR1 is SEHNR, CDR2 FQNEAQ, per germline (reference sequence).

The chain couples TRBV18 to TRBJ1-2, with D possibly TRBD1 on 5 matching bases. CDR3 length equals 15 residues. Trimming left V 4 bases short and J 4 bases short, with 16 bases between. Germline V lookup: CDR1 KGHSH, CDR2 LQKENI. The CDR3 bases are TGTGCCAGCTCACTCGGGCCAGGGCCAGCCTATGGCTACACCTTC. Its protein is CASSLGPGPAYGYTF. The full variable domain, rest sourced from reference TRBV18 and TRBJ1-2, is NAGVMQNPRHLVRRRGQEARLRCSPMKGHSHVYWYRQLPEEGLKFMVYLQKENIIDESGMPKERFSAEFPKEGPSILRIQQVVRGDSAAYFCASSLGPGPAYGYTFGSGTRLTVV.

The chain uses TRBV27 and TRBJ2-7, with D unresolved. Trimming stripped 8 bases from V and 0 bases from J, with 11 bases between. Germline V gene lookup returns CDR1 MNHEY and CDR2 SMNVEV (reference sequence). CDR3 length: 13 amino acids. The CDR3 DNA is TGTGCCAGCGCAACACGGAGCTCCTACGAGCAGTACTTC. It specifies CASATRSSYEQYF.

The chain couples TRBV27 to TRBJ1-4; tentatively, D is TRBD1 (5 bases). The germline V and J ends were trimmed by 3 bases and 7 bases, with 12 bases remaining between them. The CDR3 contains 14 residues. Germline V CDR1 and CDR2: MNHEY, SMNVEV (reference sequence). The CDR3 nucleotides read TGTGCCAGCAGTTTCCCCGGGGGGAGTGAAAAACTGTTTTTT. This gives the protein CASSFPGGSEKLFF.

This clone was seen once. The V gene is TRBV19, the J gene TRBJ1-5, with D possibly TRBD1 on 6 matching bases. V was shortened by 6 bases and J by 0 bases, with 12 bases between the two germline ends. Germline CDR1 and CDR2: LNHDA and SQIVND (reference sequence). There are 15 residues in the CDR3. The CDR3 coding sequence is TGTGCCAGTAGCCGGACAGTTCATAGCAATCAGCCCCAGCATTTT. Its translation is CASSRTVHSNQPQHF.

The chain is built from TRBV3-1 (or the pseudogene TRBV3-2) and TRBJ1-6; D is unclear. Germline CDR1 is LGHDT and CDR2 is YNNKEL (reference sequence). Trimming took 2 bases from V and 2 from J, leaving 7 bases between them. This CDR3 has 15 residues. The CDR3 coding sequence is TGTGCCAGCAGCCAACCCGGGGCCTATAATTCACCCCTCCACTTT. Protein product: CASSQPGAYNSPLHF.

This clone is a singleton in its sample. The gene calls are TRBV19 and TRBJ1-2; the D is unclear. V gave up 7 bases and J gave up 4 bases, with 7 bases separating them. The CDR3 is 11 residues long. Germline CDR1 and CDR2: LNHDA and SQIVND (reference sequence). The CDR3 region is CASNSLYGYTF. The CDR3 DNA sequence: TGTGCCAGTAACAGTCTCTATGGCTACACCTTC.

This chain joins TRBV3-1 (or the pseudogene TRBV3-2) and TRBJ2-5; 9 bases align to TRBD1. V lost 4 bases to trimming and J lost 4 bases; unmatched junction nucleotides: 10. The CDR3 length is 16 residues. Germline lookup yields CDR1 LGHDT and CDR2 YNNKEL (reference sequence). For the CDR3, the DNA is TGTGCCAGCAGCCGAGCGGACAGGGGACGAGGAGAGACCCAGTACTTC. It translates to CASSRADRGRGETQYF.

The rearrangement links TRBV29-1 to TRBJ1-1; D is possibly TRBD1 (6 bases). The CDR3 length is 13 residues. V gave up 2 bases and J gave up 6 bases, with 13 bases separating them. CDR1 is SQVTM, CDR2 ANQGSEA, per germline. The CDR3 reads CSVEKDRYAEAFF. CDR3 bases: TGCAGCGTTGAAAAGGACAGATACGCTGAAGCTTTCTTT.

The gene calls are TRBV5-1 and TRBJ2-6; a weak D match, TRBD1 (5 bases). The CDR3 consists of 16 residues. Germline loops: CDR1 SGHRS, CDR2 YFSETQ. Trimming removed 0 bases at V and 4 bases at J, with 11 bases between. CDR3 protein: CASSLVAGYGANVLTF. The DNA for the CDR3 is TGCGCCAGCAGCTTGGTCGCAGGGTACGGGGCCAACGTCCTGACTTTC.

The chain links TRBV7-9 to TRBJ1-1; D unresolved. Trimming stripped 5 bases from V and 4 bases from J, with 14 bases between. The CDR3 loop spans 14 amino acids. Germline CDR1 SEHNR, CDR2 FQNEAQ (reference sequence). CDR3: CASSTPEVVTEAFF. CDR3 in DNA: TGTGCCAGCAGCACCCCGGAGGTAGTCACTGAAGCTTTCTTT.

The V and J genes are TRBV28 and TRBJ1-5; no clear D gene. Per the germline V gene, CDR1 is MDHEN and CDR2 is SYDVKM. CDR3 length: 16 residues. V was trimmed by 2 bases and J by 1 base, leaving 12 bases between them. CDR3 nucleotide sequence: TGTGCCAGCAGTTTAGATCGGGGATGGAGCAATCAGCCCCAGCATTTT. It is translated as CASSLDRGWSNQPQHF. The full variable domain, in which reference TRBV28 and TRBJ1-5 provide the parts outside the CDR3, is DVKVTQSSRYLVKRTGEKVFLECVQDMDHENMFWYRQDPGLGLRLIYFSYDVKMKEKGDIPEGYSVSREKKERFSLILESASTNQTSMYLCASSLDRGWSNQPQHFGDGTRLSIL.

V usage is TRBV9 and J usage is TRBJ1-2; D is possibly TRBD1 (5 bases). The germline V and J ends were trimmed by 4 bases and 4 bases, with 14 bases remaining between them. From germline, CDR1 is SGDLS and CDR2 YYNGEE. The CDR3 is made up of 14 amino acids. The CDR3 sequence: CASSLGQGSYGYTF. The CDR3 DNA reads TGTGCCAGCAGCTTGGGCCAGGGAAGCTATGGCTACACCTTC. Combining the CDR3 with reference TRBV9 and TRBJ1-2 gives the whole variable domain DSGVTQTPKHLITATGQRVTLRCSPRSGDLSVYWYQQSLDQGLQFLIQYYNGEERAKGNILERFSAQQFPDLHSELNLSSLELGDSALYFCASSLGQGSYGYTFGSGTRLTVV.

The chain has TRBV11-2 and TRBJ2-3; 13 nucleotides agree with TRBD2. CDR3 size: 16 residues. Per germline, CDR1 SGHAT and CDR2 FQNNGV. V shed 5 bases and J 2 bases; nucleotides not matched to a gene: 4. In nucleotides, the CDR3 is TGTGCCAGCAGCCTAGGACTAGCGGGAGTCACAGATACGCAGTATTTT. Protein product: CASSLGLAGVTDTQYF.